These 29 T cell receptor beta chains were all obtained from the same sample, sequenced in a study of ipilimumab plus nivolumab after autologous stem cell transplantation. The data were produced by immunoSEQ multiplex PCR, yet TCRdb's version contains in-frame clones alone and is incomplete. The sample has roughly 86,000 clones, about 83% seen once; the top ten hold 2.2%. This specimen was PBMCs, taken in a trial of ipilimumab plus nivolumab as post-transplant consolidation. The receptor source for this set is a male donor with diffuse large B-cell lymphoma.

V gene TRBV6-1 combines with J gene TRBJ2-7; the D is unclear. This CDR3 has 10 amino acids. Deletions cut 6 bases from V and 4 bases from J, with 4 bases between. Germline CDR1 MNHNS, CDR2 SASEGT. CDR3: CASRLYEQYF. CDR3 in DNA: TGTGCCAGCAGGTTATACGAGCAGTACTTC.

This clone was observed a single time. V is TRBV2 and J is TRBJ1-6; the D is unclear. This CDR3 comprises 14 residues. CDR1 is SNHLY, CDR2 FYNNEI, per germline. V gave up 3 bases and J gave up 8 bases, with 11 bases separating them. The CDR3 DNA is TGTGCCAGCAGTGACGATTCGTCCCATTCACCCCTCCACTTT. This codes for CASSDDSSHSPLHF.

This chain connects TRBV5-1 to TRBJ1-2, with 9 positions matching TRBD1. This CDR3 comprises 15 residues. The J segment lost 4 bases and the V segment lost 1 base, leaving 5 bases of the junction unmatched. Germline-derived CDR1 and CDR2 are SGHRS and YFSETQ. In DNA, the CDR3 is TGCGCCAGCAGCTTGACAGGGGGCGCATCCTATGGCTACACCTTC. Its translation is CASSLTGGASYGYTF.

The chain uses TRBV5-6 and TRBJ2-7; D not certain. CDR1 is SGHDT, CDR2 YYEEEE, per germline. The V end was cut by 0 bases, the J end by 3 bases, with 7 bases between. The CDR3 spans 13 residues. The CDR3 nucleotides are TGTGCCAGCAGCTTGGTAGACATCTACGAGCAGTACTTC. This gives the protein CASSLVDIYEQYF.

The gene calls are TRBV7-2 and TRBJ1-1, with 7 bases aligning to TRBD1. The CDR3 length is 13 residues. CDR1 and CDR2 from the germline V gene are SGHTA and FQGNSA. The V segment lost 3 bases and the J segment 6 bases; nucleotides outside the gene matches: 4. The CDR3 DNA reads as TGTGCCAGCAGCTTGACAGGGATTTCTGAAGCTTTCTTT. This gives the protein CASSLTGISEAFF. The full variable domain, with the rest looked up from reference TRBV7-2 and TRBJ1-1, is GAGVSQSPSNKVTEKGKDVELRCDPISGHTALYWYRQSLGQGLEFLIYFQGNSAPDKSGLPSDRFSAERTGGSVSTLTIQRTQQEDSAVYLCASSLTGISEAFFGQGTRLTVV.

The rearrangement links TRBV30 to TRBJ1-6; possible D gene TRBD1, 5 bases. Germline V lookup: CDR1 GTSNPN, CDR2 SVGIG (reference sequence). The CDR3 extends over 14 amino acids. V lost 2 bases to trimming and J lost 8 bases, with 13 bases between them. CDR3 nucleotide sequence: TGTGCCTGGAGTCGAAGGGGTAGAGATTCACCCCTCCACTTT. Protein product: CAWSRRGRDSPLHF.

This rearrangement joins TRBV5-1 to TRBJ1-5, with D perhaps TRBD1 (5 bases). The V gene lost 1 base and the J gene lost 6 bases, with 8 bases spanning the gap. Looked up from germline, CDR1 is SGHRS and CDR2 is YFSETQ. CDR3 length equals 13 residues. The CDR3 DNA reads as TGCGCCAGCAGCTTGCAGGGAAGTCAGCCCCAGCATTTT. Its translation: CASSLQGSQPQHF.

The genes are TRBV4-1 and TRBJ1-4, with unresolved D. Trimming pared 8 bases from V and 4 bases from J, leaving 17 bases between. The CDR3 length is 15 residues. Germline V lookup: CDR1 MGHRA, CDR2 YSYEKL. The CDR3 protein is CASSDGDRDNEKLFF. CDR3 bases: TGCGCCAGCTCCGACGGCGACCGAGATAATGAAAAACTGTTTTTT.

V gene TRBV20-1 combines with J gene TRBJ1-2; D is ambiguous. The CDR3 totals 11 residues. Trimming removed 5 bases at V and 6 bases at J, with 10 bases between. CDR1 DFQATT and CDR2 SNEGSKA come from the germline V gene (reference sequence). DNA of the CDR3: TGCAGTGCTCTATGGCCCAATGGCTACACCTTC. Encoded protein: CSALWPNGYTF.

The V and J genes are TRBV6-1 and TRBJ2-2; tentatively, D is TRBD1 or TRBD2 (5 bases each). Trimming removed 10 bases at V and 5 bases at J, with 17 bases between. Germline V lookup: CDR1 MNHNS, CDR2 SASEGT. CDR3 size: 14 residues. The CDR3 bases are TGTGCCACCCGAAAAGCTGGGGGTACCGGGGAGCTGTTTTTT. It is translated as CATRKAGGTGELFF.

This chain uses TRBV9 with TRBJ2-7, with D possibly being TRBD1 or TRBD2 (5 bases each). The length of the CDR3 is 14 residues. Germline assignment: CDR1 SGDLS and CDR2 YYNGEE. Trimming removed 6 bases at V and 3 bases at J, with 16 bases between. This CDR3 reads CASTQGDQNYEQYF. CDR3 coding DNA: TGTGCCAGCACCCAAGGGGACCAAAACTACGAGCAGTACTTC.

The V gene is TRBV9, the J gene TRBJ2-3; 13 bases are shared with TRBD2. V shed 3 bases, J shed 8 bases, and the junction held 3 bases outside the gene matches. The CDR3 has 14 amino acids. Germline V gene data show CDR1 as SGDLS and CDR2 as YYNGEE. This chain's CDR3 is CASSALAGGATQYF. The CDR3 nucleotides read TGTGCCAGCAGCGCACTAGCGGGGGGGGCTACGCAGTATTTT.

This clone was seen just once. The chain has TRBV5-5 and TRBJ2-2; the D is unclear. This CDR3 has 15 residues. The V end was cut by 7 bases, the J end by 0 bases, with 13 bases between. Germline V gives CDR1 SGHKS, CDR2 YYEKEE (reference sequence). CDR3 coding DNA: TGTGCCAGCGTAAGACAACCTTCGAACACCGGGGAGCTGTTTTTT. It codes for CASVRQPSNTGELFF.

The rearrangement joins TRBV2 to TRBJ1-5; no definite D call. Germline values: CDR1 SNHLY, CDR2 FYNNEI. Deletions cut 2 bases from V and 0 bases from J, with 14 bases between. The CDR3 is 17 residues long. The CDR3 sequence is CASSEYPAGHSNQPQHF. The CDR3 bases are TGTGCCAGCAGTGAATATCCGGCAGGTCATAGCAATCAGCCCCAGCATTTT.

CDR3 DNA: TGTGCCAGCAGCTTGGGGGCAGGGGTGTCCTACGAGCAGTACTTC. Its protein product is CASSLGAGVSYEQYF. The chain carries TRBV5-4 and TRBJ2-7; weak D call: TRBD1 (6 bases). Germline-derived CDR1 and CDR2 are SGHNT and YYREEE (reference sequence). V was pared by 0 bases and J by 1 base, with 11 bases between. The CDR3 length is 15 residues.

The gene calls are TRBV7-2 and TRBJ2-3; the D gene could be TRBD1 or TRBD2 (5 bases each). The CDR3 has 14 amino acids. Germline CDR1 is SGHTA and CDR2 is FQGNSA. V was pared by 5 bases and J by 0 bases, with 9 bases between. CDR3 protein: CASSRGRSTDTQYF. The CDR3 DNA follows: TGTGCCAGCAGCCGGGGACGGAGCACAGATACGCAGTATTTT.

The chain combines TRBV9 with TRBJ2-3; 11 bases align to TRBD2. The germline V gene has CDR1 SGDLS and CDR2 YYNGEE. The CDR3 covers 17 residues. J gave up 1 base and V 3 bases, and 7 bases lay outside the gene matches. For the CDR3, the DNA is TGTGCCAGCAGCGACGGGATACTAGCGGGGGGCACAGATACGCAGTATTTT. Amino acids: CASSDGILAGGTDTQYF.

A few counts support this clone. The gene calls are TRBV5-1 and TRBJ1-2; 9 bases are shared with TRBD1. J was trimmed by 7 bases and V by 0 bases; bases with no gene match: 7. The germline gives CDR1 SGHRS, CDR2 YFSETQ. This CDR3 region has 15 residues. CDR3 coding DNA: TGCGCCAGCAGCTTGGATTTACAGGGGGCCTCTGGCTACACCTTC. Its protein product is CASSLDLQGASGYTF.

Remarks on this clone: The same CDR3 is also encoded by other DNA sequences in this sample. As DNA, the CDR3 is TGTGCCGGATCGACAGGGGCAATCTCCTACGAGCAGTACTTC. Its protein is CAGSTGAISYEQYF. V usage is TRBV2 and J usage is TRBJ2-7; 8 nucleotides line up with TRBD1. Germline loops: CDR1 SNHLY, CDR2 FYNNEI. The CDR3 spans 14 residues. With 11 bases clipped from V and 0 bases from J, the junction kept 9 bases outside the gene matches.

The chain combines TRBV10-3 with TRBJ2-5; D tentatively reads TRBD1 or TRBD2 (5 bases each). V was clipped by 11 bases and J by 2 bases, with 18 bases between them. This CDR3 contains 14 residues. Germline V gene lookup returns CDR1 ENHRY and CDR2 SYGVKD. The chain's CDR3 is CAAKGGQAQETQYF. In DNA form, the CDR3 reads TGTGCCGCAAAAGGAGGACAAGCTCAAGAGACCCAGTACTTC.

The chain recombines TRBV7-8 with TRBJ1-5; D is undetermined. Trimming removed 5 bases at V and 3 bases at J, with 11 bases between. Looked up from germline, CDR1 is SGHVS and CDR2 is FQNEAQ. This CDR3 comprises 14 residues. CDR3 loop: CASSLTSVNQPQHF. The CDR3 DNA reads TGTGCCAGCAGCCTGACGAGTGTCAATCAGCCCCAGCATTTT.

V is TRBV5-6 and J is TRBJ1-2; D is perhaps TRBD1 (6 bases). The germline V and J ends were trimmed by 4 bases and 1 base, with 17 bases remaining between them. The germline CDR1 and CDR2 sequences are SGHDT and YYEEEE. This CDR3 spans 16 amino acids. The CDR3 bases are TGTGCCAGCAGCCGCCCCACAGGGTCCGTTAACTATGGCTACACCTTC. Amino acid sequence: CASSRPTGSVNYGYTF. Using reference TRBV5-6 and TRBJ1-2 for the parts outside the CDR3, the full variable domain is DAGVTQSPTHLIKTRGQQVTLRCSPKSGHDTVSWYQQALGQGPQFIFQYYEEEERQRGNFPDRFSGHQFPNYSSELNVNALLLGDSALYLCASSRPTGSVNYGYTFGSGTRLTVV.

This sequence joins TRBV30 and TRBJ1-6; TRBD1 is a possible D gene (5 bases). CDR1 and CDR2 (germline): GTSNPN, SVGIG (reference sequence). This CDR3 has 14 residues. With 0 bases removed from V and 9 bases from J, the gap between germline ends came to 12 bases. Here the CDR3 reads CAWSVGGAGSPLHF. CDR3 DNA: TGTGCCTGGAGTGTAGGAGGGGCGGGTTCACCCCTCCACTTT.

The chain employs TRBV5-1 and TRBJ1-2; 9 nucleotides match TRBD1. The CDR3 is made up of 15 amino acids. The V segment lost 4 bases and the J segment 3 bases; nucleotides outside the gene matches: 7. Germline V lookup: CDR1 SGHRS, CDR2 YFSETQ. DNA of the CDR3: TGCGCCAGCAGCGACCCGACAGGGGGGGACTATGGCTACACCTTC. Translating gives CASSDPTGGDYGYTF.

The chain links TRBV7-8 to TRBJ1-1, with 10 bases that match TRBD1. The CDR3 runs to 14 residues. CDR1 and CDR2 from the germline V gene are SGHVS and FQNEAQ. J gave up 1 base and V 5 bases, and 1 base lay outside the gene matches. The CDR3, as DNA: TGTGCCAGCAGCCGGGACAGGGGGAACACTGAAGCTTTCTTT. It translates to CASSRDRGNTEAFF.

The chain links TRBV11-2 to TRBJ1-2, with 7 bases identical to TRBD1. The CDR3 spans 14 residues. With 3 bases clipped from V and 6 bases from J, the junction kept 7 bases outside the gene matches. CDR1 SGHAT and CDR2 FQNNGV come from the germline V gene. The CDR3 DNA reads as TGTGCCAGCAGCTTCCCAGGGGGAGTAAATGGCTACACCTTC. This translates into CASSFPGGVNGYTF.

The V call is TRBV6-6, the J call TRBJ1-1; 8 bases are a match to TRBD1. This CDR3 has 13 residues. CDR1 is MNHNY, CDR2 SVGAGI, per germline (reference sequence). The J segment lost 4 bases and the V segment lost 5 bases, leaving 3 bases of the junction unmatched. CDR3 region: CASSRQGSTEAFF. The CDR3 region has the DNA TGTGCCAGCAGTAGACAGGGGAGCACTGAAGCTTTCTTT.

The chain carries TRBV6-1 and TRBJ2-2; TRBD1 aligns across 7 bases. There are 16 residues in the CDR3. Germline values: CDR1 MNHNS, CDR2 SASEGT. V was clipped by 4 bases and J by 5 bases; unmatched bases: 10. The CDR3 region is CASSVDQGVTTGELFF. The CDR3 coding sequence is TGTGCCAGCAGTGTAGATCAGGGGGTAACGACCGGGGAGCTGTTTTTT.

J is TRBJ1-5 and V is TRBV18; tentative D call: TRBD1 (5 bases). Germline V lookup: CDR1 KGHSH, CDR2 LQKENI. The CDR3 loop spans 14 amino acids. Trimming pared 3 bases from V and 5 bases from J, leaving 11 bases between. The CDR3 loop is CASSPAREDQPQHF. CDR3 DNA: TGTGCCAGCTCACCCGCCAGGGAGGATCAGCCCCAGCATTTT.